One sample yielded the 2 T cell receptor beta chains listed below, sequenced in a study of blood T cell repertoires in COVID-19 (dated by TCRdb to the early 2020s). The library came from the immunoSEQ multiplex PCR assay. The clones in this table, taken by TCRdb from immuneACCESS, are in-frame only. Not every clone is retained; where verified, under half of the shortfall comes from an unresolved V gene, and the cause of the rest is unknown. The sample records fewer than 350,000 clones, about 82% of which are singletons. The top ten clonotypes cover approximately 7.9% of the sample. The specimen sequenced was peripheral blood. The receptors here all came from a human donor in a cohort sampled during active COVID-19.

CDR3: CASRFGVNRGTGELFF. In nucleotides, the CDR3 is TGTGCAAGTCGCTTTGGGGTGAACAGGGGCACCGGGGAGCTGTTTTTT. The gene calls are TRBV12-2 and TRBJ2-2; the D call TRBD1 from the table was never checked on the DNA. TRBV12-2 is listed as a pseudogene. This CDR3 has 16 residues.

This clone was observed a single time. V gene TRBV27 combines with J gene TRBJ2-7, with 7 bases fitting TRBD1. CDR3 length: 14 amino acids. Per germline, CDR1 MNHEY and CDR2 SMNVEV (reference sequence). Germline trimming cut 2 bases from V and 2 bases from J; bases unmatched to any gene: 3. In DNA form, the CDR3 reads TGTGCCAGCAGTTTAGTTCAGGGGGCCTACGAGCAGTACTTC. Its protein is CASSLVQGAYEQYF.